These 14 T cell receptor beta chains were sequenced from one sample in a study of beta chain features in type 1 diabetes. The authors reverse transcribed all of the isolated RNA, so sequencing captured expressed TCRB transcripts. The method was immunoSEQ multiplex PCR; TCRdb's version includes in-frame clones alone and lacks a portion of them. The sample holds 680,000 or so clones, about an eighth seen once. Study-wide results and limits: Within each of all four CD4+ subsets, Type 1 diabetes patients had TCRB CDR3s that were moderately but significantly shorter.

These receptors lack a known antigen. Specimen: naive CD4+ T cells from blood. These receptors were obtained from a man younger than 30 with type 1 diabetes.

This chain connects TRBV29-1 to TRBJ2-3; the match to TRBD2 covers 7 bases. The V gene's germline CDR1 is SQVTM and CDR2 ANQGSEA. The CDR3 is 14 amino acids. The CDR3 DNA reads TGCACTCTCGGCGGGCTAGCGGGCACAGATACGCAGTATTTT. This sequence encodes CTLGGLAGTDTQYF.

The chain links TRBV9 to TRBJ2-6; D ambiguous. Trimming took off 4 bases at V and 0 bases at J, with 11 bases between the two ends. CDR3 length: 16 residues. The germline V gene has CDR1 SGDLS and CDR2 YYNGEE. Written as DNA, the CDR3 is TGTGCCAGCAGCTCCCGACGGCTCTCTGGGGCCAACGTCCTGACTTTC. It is translated as CASSSRRLSGANVLTF.

This clone showed up just a few times. The V and J genes are TRBV5-1 and TRBJ2-1, with a possible D match to TRBD2 (5 bases). The CDR3 sequence is 14 residues long. Germline lookup yields CDR1 SGHRS and CDR2 YFSETQ. V shed 0 bases and J shed 8 bases, with 12 bases lying between them. This CDR3 reads CASSLAGYSDEQFF. CDR3 bases: TGCGCCAGCAGCTTGGCCGGGTATAGCGATGAGCAGTTCTTC.

This clone was seen a handful of times. The genes are TRBV7-2 and TRBJ2-1; 11 nucleotides align to TRBD2. This CDR3 comprises 15 residues. The ends lost 5 bases at V and 6 bases at J; junction bases unmatched: 6. CDR1 and CDR2 (germline): SGHTA, FQGNSA. The CDR3 DNA reads TGTGCCAGCAGCCTACTAGCGGGGGCAGGCAATGAGCAGTTCTTC. It is translated as CASSLLAGAGNEQFF. Full variable domain (remainder filled in from reference TRBV7-2 and TRBJ2-1): GAGVSQSPSNKVTEKGKDVELRCDPISGHTALYWYRQSLGQGLEFLIYFQGNSAPDKSGLPSDRFSAERTGGSVSTLTIQRTQQEDSAVYLCASSLLAGAGNEQFFGPGTRLTVL.

The chain employs TRBV7-6 and TRBJ1-1; TRBD1 might be the D (5 bases). Germline V lookup: CDR1 SGHVS, CDR2 FNYEAQ. Between the trimmed V and J ends, which lost 0 bases and 1 base, there was a span of 9 bases. The CDR3 is 15 residues long. The CDR3 DNA reads as TGTGCCAGCAGCTTAGCGTGGGGCCAGAACACTGAAGCTTTCTTT. Translated, it gives CASSLAWGQNTEAFF.

The J gene is TRBJ2-7, the V gene TRBV27, with 7 bases matching TRBD1. The germline gives CDR1 MNHEY, CDR2 SMNVEV (reference sequence). The trim removed 6 bases at V and 6 bases at J, leaving 8 bases unmatched. The CDR3 extends over 13 amino acids. The CDR3 DNA is TGTGCCAGCAGCTCCCGAGGGGGCCCCGAGCAGTACTTC. Translated, it gives CASSSRGGPEQYF.

The V and J genes are TRBV25-1 and TRBJ2-6; a possible D gene is TRBD1 (5 bases). CDR1 and CDR2 from the germline V gene are MGHDK and SYGVNS. The CDR3 length is 15 residues. V was pared by 1 base and J by 2 bases, with 6 bases between. DNA for the CDR3: TGTGCCAGCAGTGAATCAGGGACTGGGGCCAACGTCCTGACTTTC. Encoded protein: CASSESGTGANVLTF.

CDR3 protein: CATSGGLAGNQETQYF. CDR3 DNA sequence: TGTGCCACCAGCGGGGGACTAGCGGGGAACCAAGAGACCCAGTACTTC. V is TRBV15 and J is TRBJ2-5; 13 bases are shared with TRBD2. Trimming at V came to 5 bases and at J to 0 bases, leaving 3 bases not matched to a gene. Germline V gene lookup returns CDR1 LNHNV and CDR2 YYDKDF (reference sequence). There are 16 residues in the CDR3.

Only a few counts were recorded for this clone. The chain is built from TRBV6-4 and TRBJ2-2; 7 positions agree with TRBD1. Trimming at V came to 5 bases and at J to 1 base, leaving 4 bases not matched to a gene. Germline V gives CDR1 MRHNA, CDR2 SNTAGT. The CDR3 totals 15 residues. The CDR3 loop is CASSPGTVNTGELFF. The CDR3 nucleotides read TGTGCCAGCAGTCCCGGGACAGTGAACACCGGGGAGCTGTTTTTT.

The table lists this clone with a few counts. The rearrangement joins TRBV6-5 to TRBJ1-5, with a possible D match to TRBD1 (6 bases). CDR3 size: 14 residues. CDR1 is MNHEY, CDR2 SVGAGI, per germline. Trimming removed 6 bases at V and 8 bases at J, with 17 bases between. The CDR3 region has the DNA TGTGCCAGCAGCTGGGGCAGGGGTGGAGAGCCCCAGCATTTT. Translation gives CASSWGRGGEPQHF.

The chain joins TRBV5-1 to TRBJ2-3; 10 bases fit TRBD2. In germline, CDR1 is SGHRS, CDR2 YFSETQ. This CDR3 is 12 amino acids long. V gave up 1 base and J gave up 10 bases; unmatched junction bases: 0. The DNA for the CDR3 is TGCGCCAGCAGCTTGACTAGCGGGGCGCAGTATTTT. This encodes CASSLTSGAQYF.

The chain has TRBV28 and TRBJ2-3; D not resolved. Looked up from germline, CDR1 is MDHEN and CDR2 is SYDVKM. The V and J ends lost 3 bases and 6 bases respectively, with 13 bases between them. This CDR3 spans 14 amino acids. The CDR3 loop reads CASSFSPATDTQYF. In DNA form, the CDR3 reads TGTGCCAGCAGTTTTTCCCCTGCCACGGATACGCAGTATTTT.

J is TRBJ1-5 and V is TRBV6-1; D remains unclear. V was pared by 6 bases and J by 5 bases, with 8 bases between. Germline lookup yields CDR1 MNHNS and CDR2 SASEGT. The CDR3 has 12 residues. CDR3 amino acids: CASRSPDQPQHF. In DNA form, the CDR3 reads TGTGCCAGCAGGAGCCCCGATCAGCCCCAGCATTTT.

Concerning this clone itself: At one end the junction does not follow the germline gene, possibly because of a read error. V gene TRBV14 combines with J gene TRBJ2-7, with a weak D call TRBD1 (5 bases). The CDR3 runs 13 residues. The V gene's germline CDR1 is SGHDN and CDR2 FVKESK. CDR3: CTSSRGHSYEQYF. Written as DNA, the CDR3 is TGTACCAGCAGCCGCGGACATTCCTACGAGCAGTACTTC.